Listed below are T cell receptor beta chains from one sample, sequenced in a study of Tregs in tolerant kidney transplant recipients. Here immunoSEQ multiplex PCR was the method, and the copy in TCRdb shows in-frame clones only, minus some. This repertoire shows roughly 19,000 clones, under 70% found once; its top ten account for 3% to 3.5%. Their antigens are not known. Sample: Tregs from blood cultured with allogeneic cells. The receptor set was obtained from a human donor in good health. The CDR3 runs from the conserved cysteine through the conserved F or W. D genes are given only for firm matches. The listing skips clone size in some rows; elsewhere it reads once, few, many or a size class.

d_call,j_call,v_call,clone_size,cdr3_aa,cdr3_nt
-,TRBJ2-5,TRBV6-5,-,CASRRDASRETQYF,TGTGCCAGCAGAAGGGACGCCAGTAGGGAGACCCAGTACTTC
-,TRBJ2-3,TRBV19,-,CASSKGVRRGGLTDTQYF,TGTGCCAGTAGTAAAGGGGTTAGGCGGGGCGGGCTCACAGATACGCAGTATTTT
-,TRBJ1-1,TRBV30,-,CAWSVGGVGAEAFF,TGTGCCTGGAGTGTAGGGGGGGTCGGCGCTGAAGCTTTCTTT
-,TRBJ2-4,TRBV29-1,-,CSVEEMGRGIQYF,TGCAGCGTTGAAGAAATGGGCAGGGGCATTCAGTACTTC
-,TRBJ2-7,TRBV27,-,CASSLSRTISYEQYF,TGTGCCAGCAGTTTATCTCGGACAATCTCTTACGAGCAGTACTTC
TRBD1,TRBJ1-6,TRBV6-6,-,CASTRTGYNSPLHF,TGTGCCAGCACCAGGACAGGGTACAATTCACCCCTCCACTTT
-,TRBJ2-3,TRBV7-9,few,CASSLVDTQYF,TGTGCCAGCAGCTTAGTGGATACGCAGTATTTT
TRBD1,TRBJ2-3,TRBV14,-,CASSPHLFDRGTDTQYF,TGTGCCAGCAGCCCCCATCTATTCGACAGGGGCACAGATACGCAGTATTTT
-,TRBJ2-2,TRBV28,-,CASRFDRRNTGELFF,TGTGCCAGCAGGTTCGACAGGCGGAACACCGGGGAGCTGTTTTTT
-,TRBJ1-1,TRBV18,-,CASSPRQLSGRTTMNTEAFF,TGTGCCAGCTCACCACGGCAGCTATCTGGGAGGACCACTATGAACACTGAAGCTTTCTTT
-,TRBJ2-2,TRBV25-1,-,CASSSSGAYGELFF,TGTGCCAGCAGTTCATCCGGGGCCTACGGGGAGCTGTTTTTT
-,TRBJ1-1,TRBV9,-,CASSAATNVNTEAFF,TGTGCCAGCAGCGCCGCCACTAACGTGAACACTGAAGCTTTCTTT
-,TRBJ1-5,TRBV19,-,CASSIRGPNQPQHF,TGTGCCAGTAGTATCAGGGGTCCCAATCAGCCCCAGCATTTT
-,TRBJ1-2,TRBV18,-,CASSPAGAPGYTF,TGTGCCAGCTCACCGGCAGGAGCCCCTGGCTACACCTTC
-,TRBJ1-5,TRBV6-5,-,CASSESGPNQPQHF,TGTGCCAGCAGTGAGTCCGGGCCAAATCAGCCCCAGCATTTT
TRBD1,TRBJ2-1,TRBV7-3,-,CASSQDRGNYNEQFF,TGTGCCAGCAGCCAGGACAGGGGGAACTACAATGAGCAGTTCTTC
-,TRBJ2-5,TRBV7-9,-,CASSRRDFEETQYF,TGTGCCAGCAGCCGCCGGGACTTCGAAGAGACCCAGTACTTC
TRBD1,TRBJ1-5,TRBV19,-,CASSLRTGGARRYSNQPQHF,TGTGCCAGTAGTTTACGGACAGGGGGGGCTCGAAGATATAGCAATCAGCCCCAGCATTTT
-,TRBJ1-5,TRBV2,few,CASTRREVWPQHF,TGTGCCAGCACCAGACGGGAAGTGTGGCCCCAGCATTTT
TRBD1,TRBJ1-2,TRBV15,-,CATSRVVGTGGEGYTF,TGTGCCACCAGCAGAGTGGTGGGGACAGGGGGCGAGGGCTACACCTTC
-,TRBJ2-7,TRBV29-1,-,CSVEMGASAPYEQYF,TGCAGCGTTGAAATGGGGGCTAGCGCGCCCTACGAGCAGTACTTC
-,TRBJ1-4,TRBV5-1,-,CASSYWGGRATNEKLFF,TGCGCCAGCAGCTATTGGGGGGGCCGTGCAACTAATGAAAAACTGTTTTTT
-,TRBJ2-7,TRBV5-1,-,CASRATGSYEQYF,TGCGCCAGCAGGGCTACTGGGTCCTACGAGCAGTACTTC
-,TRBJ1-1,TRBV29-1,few,CSVQVNTEAFF,TGCAGCGTACAGGTGAACACTGAAGCTTTCTTT
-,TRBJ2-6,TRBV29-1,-,CSVVGVHSGANVLTF,TGCAGCGTCGTGGGGGTCCACTCTGGGGCCAACGTCCTGACTTTC
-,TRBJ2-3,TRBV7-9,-,CASSFQRTVTDTQYF,TGTGCCAGCAGCTTCCAAAGGACTGTCACAGATACGCAGTATTTT
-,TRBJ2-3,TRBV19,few,CASRLTADVHTQYF,TGTGCCAGTAGACTGACGGCTGATGTACATACGCAGTATTTT
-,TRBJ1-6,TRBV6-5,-,CASTDRSSFNSPLHF,TGTGCCAGCACCGACAGGTCTTCCTTTAATTCACCCCTCCACTTT
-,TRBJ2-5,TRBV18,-,CASSPNRQETQYF,TGTGCCAGCTCACCAAACAGGCAAGAGACCCAGTACTTC
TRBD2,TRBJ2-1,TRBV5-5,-,CASSLLGLAGASSYNEQFF,TGTGCCAGCAGCTTGCTGGGACTAGCGGGGGCCTCCTCCTACAATGAGCAGTTCTTC
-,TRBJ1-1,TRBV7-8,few,CASSFRWVAFF,TGTGCCAGCAGCTTCCGGTGGGTAGCTTTCTTT
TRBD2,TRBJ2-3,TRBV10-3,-,CAISDLAGGSSDTQYF,TGTGCCATCAGTGATCTAGCGGGGGGTAGTTCAGATACGCAGTATTTT
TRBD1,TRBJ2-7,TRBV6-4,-,CASSASPGQGVPEQYF,TGTGCCAGCAGTGCATCTCCGGGACAGGGGGTTCCCGAGCAGTACTTC
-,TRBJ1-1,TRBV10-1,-,CASSESTGGYTEAFF,TGCGCCAGCAGTGAGTCAACGGGGGGGTACACTGAAGCTTTCTTT
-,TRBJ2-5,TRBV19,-,CASSIARTQYF,TGTGCCAGTAGTATCGCCAGGACCCAGTACTTC
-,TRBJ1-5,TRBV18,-,CASSPNEQQPQHF,TGTGCCAGCTCACCCAACGAGCAACAGCCCCAGCATTTT
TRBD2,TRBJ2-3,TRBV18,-,CASSLTPGTSGGPADTQYF,TGTGCCAGCTCACTCACCCCCGGGACTAGCGGGGGACCCGCAGATACGCAGTATTTT
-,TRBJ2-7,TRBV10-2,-,CATGTHEQYF,TGCGCCACCGGCACCCACGAGCAGTACTTC
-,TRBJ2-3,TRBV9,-,CASSVVVGGVDTQYF,TGTGCCAGCAGCGTAGTGGTGGGAGGAGTAGATACGCAGTATTTT
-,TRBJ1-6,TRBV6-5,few,CASTLFGGNSPLHF,TGTGCCAGCACCCTATTCGGGGGTAATTCACCCCTCCACTTT
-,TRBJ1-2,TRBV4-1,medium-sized,CASSQGWGDYGYTF,TGCGCCAGCAGCCAGGGTTGGGGAGACTATGGCTACACCTTC
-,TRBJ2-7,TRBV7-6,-,CASSLTGTPVGEQYF,TGTGCCAGCAGCTTAACCGGGACTCCGGTCGGTGAGCAGTACTTC
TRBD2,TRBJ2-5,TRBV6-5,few,CATIDETSAQETQYF,TGTGCCACCATAGACGAGACTAGCGCCCAAGAGACCCAGTACTTC
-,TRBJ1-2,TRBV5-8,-,CASSFLRGGYTF,TGTGCCAGCAGCTTCCTGAGGGGAGGCTACACCTTC
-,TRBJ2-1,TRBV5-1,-,CASSTGLALYNEQFF,TGCGCCAGCAGCACCGGGCTTGCGTTATACAATGAGCAGTTCTTC
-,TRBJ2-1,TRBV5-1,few,CASSLGREGHNEQFF,TGCGCCAGCAGCTTGGGGCGGGAAGGGCACAATGAGCAGTTCTTC
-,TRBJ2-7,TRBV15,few,CATSREQGRFYEQYF,TGTGCCACCAGCAGGGAACAGGGGAGGTTCTACGAGCAGTACTTC
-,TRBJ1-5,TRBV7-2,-,CASSLVGTGNQPQHF,TGTGCCAGCAGCTTAGTCGGGACGGGCAATCAGCCCCAGCATTTT
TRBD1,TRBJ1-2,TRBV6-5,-,CASRRTGGLNYGYTF,TGTGCCAGCAGACGGACAGGGGGCTTGAACTATGGCTACACCTTC
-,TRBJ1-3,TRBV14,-,CASSQALVGTGNTIYF,TGTGCCAGCAGCCAAGCTCTGGTTGGGACCGGAAACACCATATATTTT
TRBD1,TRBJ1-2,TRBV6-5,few,CASSFPTTGGYGYTF,TGTGCCAGCAGTTTTCCGACGACAGGGGGCTATGGCTACACCTTC
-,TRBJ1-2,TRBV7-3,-,CASSSCESRKTYGYTF,TGTGCCAGCAGCAGCTGTGAGTCCCGAAAGACCTATGGCTACACCTTC
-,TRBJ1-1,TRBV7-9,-,CASRFDSAGKAFF,TGTGCCAGCAGGTTCGATTCTGCAGGGAAAGCTTTCTTT
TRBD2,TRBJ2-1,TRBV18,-,CASSLLAGGSSYNEQFF,TGTGCCAGCTCACTACTAGCGGGAGGGTCTTCCTACAATGAGCAGTTCTTC
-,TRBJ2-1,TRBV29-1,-,CSVGTFSGVSYNEQFF,TGCAGCGTTGGAACCTTTTCAGGGGTCTCCTACAATGAGCAGTTCTTC
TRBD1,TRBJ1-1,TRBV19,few,CASSLSTGGVLNTEAFF,TGTGCCAGTAGTTTATCAACAGGGGGCGTTTTGAACACTGAAGCTTTCTTT